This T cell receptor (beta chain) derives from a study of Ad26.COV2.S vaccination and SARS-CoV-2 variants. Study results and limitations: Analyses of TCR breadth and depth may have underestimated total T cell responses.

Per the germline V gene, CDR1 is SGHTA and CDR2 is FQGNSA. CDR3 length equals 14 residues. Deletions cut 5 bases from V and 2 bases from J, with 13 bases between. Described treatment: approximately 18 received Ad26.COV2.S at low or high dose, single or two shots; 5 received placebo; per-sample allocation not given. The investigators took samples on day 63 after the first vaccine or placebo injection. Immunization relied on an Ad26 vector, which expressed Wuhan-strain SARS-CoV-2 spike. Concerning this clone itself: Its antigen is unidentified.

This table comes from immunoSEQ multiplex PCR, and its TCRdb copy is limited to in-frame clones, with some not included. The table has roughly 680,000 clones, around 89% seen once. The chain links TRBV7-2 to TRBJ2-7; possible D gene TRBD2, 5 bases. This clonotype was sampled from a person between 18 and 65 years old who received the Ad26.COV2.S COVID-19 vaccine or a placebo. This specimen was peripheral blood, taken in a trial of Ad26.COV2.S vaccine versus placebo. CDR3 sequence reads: CASSPRGVAYEQYF. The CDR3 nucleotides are TGTGCCAGCAGCCCTCGGGGAGTGGCCTACGAGCAGTACTTC.